Sequencing of this T cell receptor beta chain was carried out in a study of blood T cell repertoires in COVID-19. V shed 2 bases and J 7 bases; nucleotides not matched to a gene: 6. This CDR3 is built from 15 residues. Germline V gene lookup returns CDR1 MNHEY and CDR2 SVGEGT. The repertoire was sequenced with immunoSEQ multiplex PCR; TCRdb's copy has only in-frame clones and lacks some. Found here are approximately 160,000 clones, approximately 80% of them singletons; the top ten hold approximately 7.7%. Sequencing input: PBMCs or T cells enriched from blood (not recorded which). This chain joins TRBV6-2 or TRBV6-3 and TRBJ1-4; 8 bases match TRBD1. This TCR derives from a woman aged 50 to 65 who had recovered from COVID-19. The CDR3 reads CASSYQGARGEKLFF. CDR3 nucleotide sequence: TGTGCCAGCAGTTACCAGGGGGCGCGGGGTGAAAAACTGTTTTTT.